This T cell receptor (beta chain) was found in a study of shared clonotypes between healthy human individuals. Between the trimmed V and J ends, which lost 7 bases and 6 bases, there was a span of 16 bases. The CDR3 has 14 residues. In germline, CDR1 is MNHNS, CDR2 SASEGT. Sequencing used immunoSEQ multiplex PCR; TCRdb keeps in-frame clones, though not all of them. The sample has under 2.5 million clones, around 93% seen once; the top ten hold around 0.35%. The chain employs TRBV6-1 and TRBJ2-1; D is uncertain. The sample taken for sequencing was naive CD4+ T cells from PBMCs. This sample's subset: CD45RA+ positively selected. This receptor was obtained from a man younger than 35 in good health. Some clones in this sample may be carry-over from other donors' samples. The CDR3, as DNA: TGTGCCAGCATCTGGGGTTCCGACACCAATGAGCAGTTCTTC. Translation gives CASIWGSDTNEQFF.